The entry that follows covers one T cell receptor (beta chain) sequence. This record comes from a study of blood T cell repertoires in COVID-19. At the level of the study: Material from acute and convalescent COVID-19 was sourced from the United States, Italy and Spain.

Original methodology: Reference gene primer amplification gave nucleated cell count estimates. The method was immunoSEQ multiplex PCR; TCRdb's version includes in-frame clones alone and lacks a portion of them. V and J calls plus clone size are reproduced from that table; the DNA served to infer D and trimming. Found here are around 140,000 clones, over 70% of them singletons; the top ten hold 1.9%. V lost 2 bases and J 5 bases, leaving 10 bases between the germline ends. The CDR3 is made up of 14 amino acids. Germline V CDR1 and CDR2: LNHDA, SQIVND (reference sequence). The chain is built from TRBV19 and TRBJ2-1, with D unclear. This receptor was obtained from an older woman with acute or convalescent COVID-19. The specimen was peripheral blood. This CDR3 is CASSIWRGNNEQFF. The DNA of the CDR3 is TGTGCCAGTAGTATATGGCGAGGAAACAATGAGCAGTTCTTC.